This T cell receptor beta chain emerged from a study of OX40 agonist ivuxolimab in advanced cancers. Concerning this clone: Its specificity is unknown.

Trimming cost V 7 bases and J 3 bases; bases outside gene matches: 2. Germline V gene sequence: CDR1 SQVTM, CDR2 ANQGSEA. The CDR3 loop spans 12 amino acids. Sequencing used immunoSEQ multiplex PCR; TCRdb keeps in-frame clones, though not all of them. The data hold more than 65,000 clones, with 80% observed a single time. Findings and limits, study-wide: Low clonal expansion, among the lowest seen, marked partial responders at 0.1-3.0 mg/kg.

This TCR derives from an adult with an advanced solid tumor such as melanoma, head and neck, liver or kidney cancer. V usage is TRBV29-1 and J usage is TRBJ1-1; TRBD1 matches 10 bases. This specimen was CD4+ or CD8+ T cells sorted from blood, taken in a trial of the OX40 agonist ivuxolimab. The CDR3 bases are TGCAGCGGAGGACAGGGGGACACTGAAGCTTTCTTT. Translating gives CSGGQGDTEAFF. Supplemented by reference TRBV29-1 and TRBJ1-1, the full variable domain reads SAVISQKPSRDICQRGTSLTIQCQVDSQVTMMFWYRQQPGQSLTLIATANQGSEATYESGFVIDKFPISRPNLTFSTLTVSNMSPEDSSIYLCSGGQGDTEAFFGQGTRLTVV.